The entry that follows covers one T cell receptor (beta chain) sequence. Its cognate antigen has yet to be identified. The sample holds no much larger clone one base away, and base qualities are not on file. The germline V gene (reference sequence) gives CDR1 as SEHNR and CDR2 as FQNEAQ. Cut back by 5 bases and 10 bases, the V and J ends lie 9 bases apart. The CDR3 goes from the cysteine to the phenylalanine over 11 residues. Here the CDR3 DNA is all that survives: 33 bases in frame from base 1. The data were taken from a study of patients and donors after allogeneic stem cell transplantation (dated by TCRdb to the early 2020s). The library was obtained by RT-PCR. The sequencer listed for this sample is NextSeq 550. TCRdb applied fastp at Q25 and MiXCR to the public reads, then kept only in-frame beta chains. Each entry is one CDR3 protein sequence, shown with its most common DNA and genes. Within this sample are roughly 2,000 distinct CDR3 sequences, with under 40% of them counted one time only. Jointly, the top ten make up 16% of the sample.

The receptor comes from a human donor who was either an allogeneic HSCT recipient or a stem cell or donor lymphocyte infusion donor (not recorded which). It is not recorded whose cells these are; they may come from a transplant donor. Sequenced: blood, either unsorted or a sorted T cell fraction (not recorded which). Rearrangement joined TRBV7-9 to TRBJ2-1; the D gene cannot be named for sure. In nucleotide form, the sequence is TGTGCCAGCAGCCTCAGACCAGAGCAGTTCTTC. It encodes CASSLRPEQFF.